The following is a T cell receptor (beta chain) sequence with its context. Its antigen remains unidentified. PCR used 60 Vbeta primers and 13 Jbeta primers. Sequencing was performed with immunoSEQ multiplex PCR; in TCRdb, only in-frame clones are kept and a portion is missing. The sample yields under 300,000 clones, 80% to 95% seen once. This record comes from a study of cytomegalovirus exposure and HLA in healthy donors. Study-wide findings and caveats: Later analysis associated a missense DCLRE1C variant with TCR beta V- and J-gene trimming. The likely origin of a cluster of highly shared sequence variants was a sequencing artifact.

The CDR3 runs to 15 residues. The germline V and J ends were trimmed by 1 base and 6 bases, with 16 bases remaining between them. Germline V gene data show CDR1 as SGHAT and CDR2 as FQNNGV. This receptor was obtained from a girl aged 2-15 years in good health and CMV-seronegative. V usage is TRBV11-2 and J usage is TRBJ2-7; tentative D call: TRBD2 (6 bases). Sequences were obtained from PBMCs. CDR3 in amino acids: CASSLVWRSGVEQYF. In DNA form, the CDR3 reads TGTGCCAGCAGCTTAGTTTGGAGGTCGGGGGTCGAGCAGTACTTC.